Each of the 19 T cell receptor beta chains below was sequenced from the same sample in a study of CD8+CD57+ T cells in acquired aplastic anemia. The template for TCR beta VDJ and CDR3 sequence profiling was genomic DNA. MiXCR was run by TCRdb on the reads, yielding one entry per CDR3 protein. The data show about 180,000 distinct CDR3 sequences, about 47% seen once. Input material: sorted CD4+, CD8+, or CD8+CD57+ T cells (not recorded which) from PBMCs. The receptors here all came from a human donor in good health.

This clonotype was observed once. This chain uses TRBV30 with TRBJ1-1; the D is unclear. The CDR3 has 15 residues. Germline loops: CDR1 GTSNPN, CDR2 SVGIG (reference sequence). Trimming cost V 2 bases and J 1 base, with 14 bases left between them. CDR3 DNA: TGTGCCTGGAGTATTCGGAATAGGCCGAACACTGAAGCTTTCTTT. Its protein is CAWSIRNRPNTEAFF.

The V and J genes are TRBV9 and TRBJ2-3, with 7 positions matching TRBD1. The V segment lost 1 base and the J segment 4 bases; nucleotides outside the gene matches: 0. This CDR3 is built from 13 residues. CDR1 is SGDLS, CDR2 YYNGEE, per germline. The CDR3 reads CASSVQGADTQYF. CDR3 bases: TGTGCCAGCAGCGTACAGGGGGCAGATACGCAGTATTTT.

Points on this clonotype: At one boundary the junction diverges from the germline segment, which might be a read error. The CDR3 reads CSARLWDTYGYAF. For the CDR3, the DNA is TGCAGTGCTAGACTATGGGACACGTATGGCTACGCCTTC. The V gene is TRBV20-1, the J gene TRBJ1-2; tentative D call: TRBD1 (6 bases). Germline CDR1 reads DFQATT; CDR2 reads SNEGSKA (reference sequence). This CDR3 comprises 13 residues.

This clonotype was counted many times. The rearrangement links TRBV20-1 to TRBJ1-5; D is perhaps TRBD1 (6 bases). Trimming took 6 bases from V and 3 from J, leaving 15 bases between them. In germline, CDR1 is DFQATT, CDR2 SNEGSKA (reference sequence). This CDR3 comprises 14 residues. CDR3 nucleotides: TGCAGTGCCGTCGACAGGTTGGCCAATCAGCCCCAGCATTTT. It translates to CSAVDRLANQPQHF.

As for this clonotype: Since a much larger clone is just one base distant, this may be a read error. This chain uses TRBV11-2 with TRBJ2-3, with a possible D match to TRBD2 (5 bases). The CDR3 runs to 16 residues. V lost 2 bases, J lost 6 bases, and 18 bases lay in between. The germline gives CDR1 SGHAT, CDR2 FQNNGV. The CDR3 coding sequence is TGTGCCAGCAGCTTAATTGCCCCGCCGAGCGGTGATACGCAGTATTTT. Residues: CASSLIAPPSGDTQYF.

The J gene is TRBJ2-1, the V gene TRBV3-1; the match to TRBD2 covers 11 bases. The CDR3 consists of 17 residues. Trimming cost V 0 bases and J 6 bases; bases outside gene matches: 7. CDR1 is LGHDT and CDR2 is YNNKEL in the germline V gene (reference sequence). The CDR3 DNA sequence: TGTGCCAGCAGCCAAGATATAACTAGCGGGAGTTCCAATGAGCAGTTCTTC. Translating it yields CASSQDITSGSSNEQFF.

This chain connects TRBV3-1 to TRBJ2-1; D may be TRBD2 (6 bases). Deletions cut 4 bases from V and 0 bases from J, with 10 bases between. Looked up from germline, CDR1 is LGHDT and CDR2 is YNNKEL (reference sequence). This CDR3 spans 15 amino acids. The CDR3 DNA sequence: TGTGCCAGCAGCCCCGGGGGTTACTCCTACAATGAGCAGTTCTTC. Translating it yields CASSPGGYSYNEQFF.

The V and J genes are TRBV7-8 and TRBJ2-7, with a weak D call TRBD2 (6 bases). CDR3 size: 14 residues. CDR1 is SGHVS and CDR2 is FQNEAQ in the germline V gene. Trimming shortened V by 1 base and J by 5 bases, and 12 bases separated the two germline ends. The DNA for the CDR3 is TGTGCCAGCAGCTTAGGACTAGTTTCCGACGAGCAGTACTTC. Translated, it gives CASSLGLVSDEQYF.

The table lists this clonotype with many counts. This chain connects TRBV7-9 to TRBJ2-1; 8 nucleotides agree with TRBD1. Germline values: CDR1 SEHNR, CDR2 FQNEAQ (reference sequence). The CDR3 has 15 amino acids. V lost 6 bases and J lost 2; bases outside the gene matches: 6. The CDR3 bases are TGTGCCAGCAGGAATGGGACAGGAGCCTACAATGAGCAGTTCTTC. This codes for CASRNGTGAYNEQFF.

The rearrangement links TRBV10-3 to TRBJ2-3; 7 bases agree with TRBD1. V lost 3 bases and J lost 0; bases outside the gene matches: 9. The CDR3 has 17 amino acids. Germline CDR1 reads ENHRY; CDR2 reads SYGVKD. CDR3 sequence (DNA): TGTGCCATCAGTGAAACCGGGACAGATACAAGCACAGATACGCAGTATTTT. Residues: CAISETGTDTSTDTQYF.

This clonotype has a count of ten or more. The rearrangement uses TRBV19 and TRBJ2-1; D gene uncertain. Trimming removed 4 bases at V and 0 bases at J, with 7 bases between. Germline lookup yields CDR1 LNHDA and CDR2 SQIVND (reference sequence). This CDR3 comprises 14 residues. CDR3 in DNA: TGTGCCAGTAGTACACTTAGCTCCTACAATGAGCAGTTCTTC. Encoded protein: CASSTLSSYNEQFF.

The chain joins TRBV2 to TRBJ1-5; no firm D call. Germline V gene data show CDR1 as SNHLY and CDR2 as FYNNEI. The V end was cut by 2 bases, the J end by 2 bases, with 13 bases between. There are 16 residues in the CDR3. The CDR3, as DNA: TGTGCCAGCAGTGAAAGTCTAAATATTGGCAATCAGCCCCAGCATTTT. It is translated as CASSESLNIGNQPQHF.

This chain joins TRBV10-2 and TRBJ1-4; no reliable D call. The V gene lost 4 bases and the J gene lost 8 bases, with 8 bases spanning the gap. Germline CDR1 is WSHSY and CDR2 is SAAADI. The CDR3 sequence is 12 residues long. The CDR3 region has the DNA TGCGCCAGCAGTGTAGGAGGAGAAAAACTGTTTTTT. It codes for CASSVGGEKLFF.

This clonotype was seen many times. The chain has TRBV20-1 and TRBJ1-1; maybe TRBD1 (6 bases). Per germline, CDR1 DFQATT and CDR2 SNEGSKA (reference sequence). V dropped 3 bases and J dropped 4 bases, with 12 bases sitting between them. The CDR3 is 13 residues long. CDR3 sequence: CSASEGGGTEAFF. As DNA, the CDR3 is TGCAGTGCTAGCGAGGGGGGCGGCACTGAAGCTTTCTTT.

This clonotype was seen repeatedly, ten times or more. This chain connects TRBV29-1 to TRBJ1-6; D ambiguous. CDR1 SQVTM and CDR2 ANQGSEA come from the germline V gene. The CDR3 has 13 residues. Trimming stripped 5 bases from V and 7 bases from J, with 12 bases between. The CDR3 bases are TGCAGCGTTCGATGGGGATCCAATTCACCCCTCCACTTT. Protein: CSVRWGSNSPLHF.

This clonotype was seen at least ten times. The chain combines TRBV24-1 with TRBJ1-2; tentatively, D is TRBD1 (5 bases). Trimming cost V 6 bases and J 6 bases, with 13 bases left between them. Germline values: CDR1 KGHDR, CDR2 SFDVKD. The CDR3 is made up of 13 amino acids. CDR3 bases: TGTGCCACCAGTACCGGGACCAGAGATGGCTACACCTTC. Encoded protein: CATSTGTRDGYTF.

This clonotype was seen a single time. The J gene is TRBJ1-2, the V gene TRBV12-5; perhaps TRBD1 as D (5 bases). Germline lookup yields CDR1 LGHNT and CDR2 FRNRAP. Trimming took 1 base from V and 4 from J, leaving 10 bases between them. CDR3 length: 14 residues. The CDR3 DNA is TGTGCTAGTGGTTTGGCAGGGACGGTCTATGGCTACACCTTC. It translates to CASGLAGTVYGYTF.

The gene calls are TRBV2 and TRBJ1-2, with unresolved D. This CDR3 region has 13 residues. Germline CDR1 reads SNHLY; CDR2 reads FYNNEI. V gave up 7 bases and J gave up 4 bases, with 13 bases separating them. The CDR3 bases are TGTGCCAGCACCCTGGGCCCGAGCTATGGCTACACCTTC. Amino acid sequence: CASTLGPSYGYTF.

This clonotype is a singleton in its sample. A single base separates this from a much larger clone, so it may be a read error. V usage is TRBV7-9 and J usage is TRBJ1-4; D gene uncertain. Germline-derived CDR1 and CDR2 are SEHNR and FQNEAQ (reference sequence). The CDR3 covers 15 residues. V gave up 4 bases and J gave up 3 bases, with 12 bases separating them. CDR3 sequence reads: CASSWGAVSNEKLFF. The CDR3 nucleotides are TGTGCCAGCAGCTGGGGTGCAGTGTCTAATGAAAAACTGTTTTTT.